This entry lists 13 T cell receptor beta chains sequenced from one sample in a study of T-cell memory formation after mild COVID-19. One entry per CDR3 protein results from TCRdb running MiXCR on the 5' RACE reads. The sample records about 560,000 distinct CDR3 sequences, about a sixth being singletons. Sequencing was done on a sample of PBMCs or a T cell subset sorted from them (not recorded which). Source of these receptors: an adult woman who had mild COVID-19 (a few samples of this study predate the infection). Cell type and time point are not known.

In this sample, this clonotype turned up a few times. The chain links TRBV2 to TRBJ2-1, with 13 positions matching TRBD2. The CDR3 is 15 amino acids. Unmatched junction bases numbered 8, after V lost 5 bases and J lost 10 bases. CDR1 is SNHLY and CDR2 is FYNNEI in the germline V gene. As DNA, the CDR3 is TGTGCCAGCAGTCCAAGACTAGCGGGGGGTCAGGAGCAGTTCTTC. Its translation is CASSPRLAGGQEQFF.

This clonotype showed up many times. This chain uses TRBV6-2 or TRBV6-3 with TRBJ2-5; the D is unclear. CDR1 MNHEY and CDR2 SVGEGT come from the germline V gene. V was cut by 1 base and J by 3 bases, with 12 bases left in between. The CDR3 covers 15 residues. The CDR3, as DNA: TGTGCCAGCAGTTACTGGGGTATTCGGGAAGAGACCCAGTACTTC. Translation: CASSYWGIREETQYF.

This clonotype was seen more than once but under ten times. The chain joins TRBV9 to TRBJ1-4; D gene unclear. V gave up 1 base and J gave up 1 base, with 11 bases separating them. Germline V gene sequence: CDR1 SGDLS, CDR2 YYNGEE. The CDR3 loop spans 16 amino acids. The CDR3 region is CASSVRPGETNEKLFF. CDR3 bases: TGTGCCAGCAGCGTAAGGCCAGGCGAAACTAATGAAAAACTGTTTTTT.

This clonotype was recorded a few times. The gene calls are TRBV14 and TRBJ2-7; 7 nucleotides align to TRBD2. The V gene's germline CDR1 is SGHDN and CDR2 FVKESK. The ends lost 1 base at V and 3 bases at J; junction bases unmatched: 6. The CDR3 extends over 15 amino acids. The CDR3 loop reads CASSQGVGGGYEQYF. The CDR3 DNA reads as TGTGCCAGCAGCCAAGGGGTAGGCGGGGGCTACGAGCAGTACTTC.

The CDR3 is CATSRGAQGGQPQHF. The DNA of the CDR3 is TGTGCCACCAGCAGAGGTGCGCAGGGGGGTCAGCCCCAGCATTTT. The chain recombines TRBV15 with TRBJ1-5, with TRBD1 identical over 7 bases. CDR3 size: 15 residues. CDR1 is LNHNV, CDR2 YYDKDF, per germline (reference sequence). V lost 1 base to trimming and J lost 6 bases; unmatched junction nucleotides: 6.

This CDR3 is CASSLTSDYNEQFF. The CDR3, as DNA: TGTGCCAGCAGCTTAACTAGCGACTACAATGAGCAGTTCTTC. The chain links TRBV11-3 to TRBJ2-1; the match to TRBD2 covers 7 bases. J was trimmed by 3 bases and V by 2 bases; bases with no gene match: 1. The CDR3 spans 14 residues. Germline values: CDR1 SGHNT, CDR2 YENEEA.

As for this clonotype: At one end the junction does not follow the germline gene, possibly because of a read error. This sequence joins TRBV20-1 and TRBJ1-2; tentative D call: TRBD1 (6 bases). The CDR3 has 16 amino acids. Germline CDR1 reads DFQATT; CDR2 reads SNEGSKA (reference sequence). The CDR3 here is CSAGEFQGRTNYGYTF. CDR3 nucleotides: TGCAGTGCTGGAGAGTTCCAGGGGCGCACCAACTATGGCTACACCTTC.

This clonotype was seen ten or more times. The gene calls are TRBV5-1 and TRBJ2-1; TRBD2 matches 11 bases. With V trimmed by 8 bases and J by 2 bases, 3 bases remained unmatched. Germline CDR1 is SGHRS and CDR2 is YFSETQ. CDR3 size: 14 residues. The CDR3 region has the DNA TGCGCCAGTCAGACTAGCGGGGCCTACAATGAGCAGTTCTTC. Its protein product is CASQTSGAYNEQFF.

CDR3 region: CAWSKLAGDEQFF. In DNA form, the CDR3 reads TGTGCCTGGAGTAAACTAGCGGGAGATGAGCAGTTCTTC. This rearrangement joins TRBV30 to TRBJ2-1, with 11 nucleotides matching TRBD2. The CDR3 loop spans 13 amino acids. V shed 2 bases, J shed 8 bases, and the junction held 2 bases outside the gene matches. Germline lookup yields CDR1 GTSNPN and CDR2 SVGIG (reference sequence). The whole variable domain, remainder taken from reference TRBV30 and TRBJ2-1, is SQTIHQWPATLVQPVGSPLSLECTVEGTSNPNLYWYRQAAGRGLQLLFYSVGIGQISSEVPQNLSASRPQDRQFILSSKKLLLSDSGFYLCAWSKLAGDEQFFGPGTRLTVL.

Only a few counts were recorded for this clonotype. The chain links TRBV12-3 or TRBV12-4 to TRBJ2-1; 14 bases are shared with TRBD2. The junction had 13 bases not matched to a gene; V was cut back by 3 bases and J by 0 bases. CDR3 length: 21 amino acids. In nucleotides, the CDR3 is TGTGCCAGCAGTTTGGTGCGTCCGGGACTAGCGGGGGCAAGCTCCTACAATGAGCAGTTCTTC. Translation gives CASSLVRPGLAGASSYNEQFF.

This clonotype was found once. The chain carries TRBV19 and TRBJ2-3; D gene unclear. Germline V CDR1 and CDR2: LNHDA, SQIVND (reference sequence). V was trimmed by 4 bases and J by 3 bases, leaving 5 bases between them. The CDR3 is 12 residues long. The CDR3 bases are TGTGCCAGTAGTAACCCTACAGATACGCAGTATTTT. Translated, it gives CASSNPTDTQYF.

The rearrangement links TRBV27 to TRBJ1-4; 7 bases align to TRBD1. Germline CDR1 reads MNHEY; CDR2 reads SMNVEV (reference sequence). The ends lost 4 bases at V and 5 bases at J; junction bases unmatched: 7. The CDR3 length is 15 residues. The CDR3 loop is CASSSGDSRNEKLFF. The CDR3, as DNA: TGTGCCAGCAGTTCCGGGGACAGCCGAAATGAAAAACTGTTTTTT.

This clonotype was detected a few times. The CDR3 DNA follows: TGCGCCAGCAGGAAAAGAAGACCGGGACAGGGACTCTACGAGCAGTACTTC. This codes for CASRKRRPGQGLYEQYF. The chain combines TRBV23-1 with TRBJ2-7; 9 bases are shared with TRBD1. TRBV23-1 is annotated as an ORF whose role is uncertain. Germline trimming cut 6 bases from V and 3 bases from J; bases unmatched to any gene: 15. This CDR3 has 17 residues.